The T cell receptor beta chain under discussion was sequenced for a study of blood T cell repertoires in COVID-19. The overall study: The origin of the acute and convalescent COVID-19 samples was the United States, Italy and Spain. The analysed material was cDNA or gDNA that came from T cells, B-cell-depleted T cells, or PBMCs.

TCRdb keeps only in-frame clones here, not all; method: immunoSEQ multiplex PCR. The table includes some 300,000 clones, about nine tenths detected once. Looked up from germline, CDR1 is SGHAT and CDR2 is FQNNGV. V was pared by 1 base and J by 2 bases, with 9 bases between. CDR3 length equals 14 residues. This clonotype originated in a man between 18 and 29 years old with active or convalescent COVID-19. Sequencing was performed on peripheral blood. The chain recombines TRBV11-2 with TRBJ2-7, with unresolved D. CDR3 coding DNA: TGTGCCAGCAGCTTAGGTCCTTATACCTACGAGCAGTACTTC. This codes for CASSLGPYTYEQYF.